This entry lists 32 T cell receptor beta chains sequenced from one sample in a study of regulatory T cells in long-lasting Graves disease. Time point here: persistent/refractory GD, antithyroid drugs over 5 years with positive TRAb. The TCR library was made from RNA extracted from PBMCs. Arm-PCR of CDR3 regions with iRepertoire HTBI primers generated TCR beta libraries. MiXCR was run by TCRdb on the multiplex PCR reads, yielding one entry per CDR3 protein. The sample contains about 400,000 distinct CDR3 sequences, about 20% of which appear only once. The material was peripheral blood mononuclear cells (PBMCs), obtained when the disease was refractory, from a patient treated with antithyroid drugs. The source is a female donor with Graves disease.

This clonotype was found many times. This sequence joins TRBV27 and TRBJ1-6; 7 nucleotides line up with TRBD1. V trimming: 6 bases; J trimming: 9 bases; junction bases outside the gene matches: 11. The CDR3 loop spans 15 amino acids. CDR1 MNHEY and CDR2 SMNVEV come from the germline V gene (reference sequence). CDR3 nucleotide sequence: TGTGCCAGCAGACTTACAGGGGATTGGGGTTCACCCCTCCACTTT. This codes for CASRLTGDWGSPLHF.

This sequence joins TRBV12-3 or TRBV12-4 and TRBJ2-2; D may be TRBD2 (5 bases). CDR3 size: 14 residues. V lost 7 bases and J lost 2, with 11 bases in between. For the CDR3, the DNA is TGTGCCAGCAAGTCCCGACTAAACACCGGGGAGCTGTTTTTT. Amino acids: CASKSRLNTGELFF.

In its sample, this clonotype was seen many times. The chain couples TRBV6-1 to TRBJ1-2; TRBD1 aligns across 8 bases. V was clipped by 8 bases and J by 4 bases; unmatched bases: 9. CDR1 MNHNS and CDR2 SASEGT come from the germline V gene. This CDR3 comprises 14 residues. DNA of the CDR3: TGTGCCAGCCTCGGGACCGGGACAGGCTATGGCTACACCTTC. Translation gives CASLGTGTGYGYTF.

This clonotype was observed many times. The chain uses TRBV29-1 and TRBJ1-1; a possible D gene is TRBD1 (5 bases). Germline values: CDR1 SQVTM, CDR2 ANQGSEA. The V end was cut by 4 bases, the J end by 0 bases, with 12 bases between. The CDR3 consists of 14 residues. The chain's CDR3 is CSVGWDGMNTEAFF. In DNA form, the CDR3 reads TGCAGCGTTGGTTGGGACGGCATGAACACTGAAGCTTTCTTT.

V is TRBV7-2 and J is TRBJ2-5; TRBD1 is a possible D gene (5 bases). Germline V gives CDR1 SGHTA, CDR2 FQGNSA. The CDR3 is made up of 13 amino acids. Trimming took 1 base from V and 7 from J, leaving 10 bases between them. As DNA, the CDR3 is TGTGCCAGCAGCTTAGTGGCGCAGGGGACCCAGTACTTC. It codes for CASSLVAQGTQYF. The full variable domain, with the rest looked up from reference TRBV7-2 and TRBJ2-5, is GAGVSQSPSNKVTEKGKDVELRCDPISGHTALYWYRQSLGQGLEFLIYFQGNSAPDKSGLPSDRFSAERTGGSVSTLTIQRTQQEDSAVYLCASSLVAQGTQYFGPGTRLLVL.

In its sample, this clonotype was seen many times. The chain uses TRBV20-1 and TRBJ1-5; a possible D gene is TRBD1 (6 bases). The CDR3 sequence is 14 residues long. V lost 5 bases, J lost 1 base, and 12 bases lay in between. Germline lookup yields CDR1 DFQATT and CDR2 SNEGSKA (reference sequence). This CDR3 is CSAQLQGSNQPQHF. CDR3 DNA: TGCAGTGCTCAGCTACAGGGAAGCAATCAGCCCCAGCATTTT.

This clonotype was seen only a few times. The rearrangement uses TRBV5-6 and TRBJ1-1; D unclear. The CDR3 has 11 residues. CDR1 is SGHDT, CDR2 YYEEEE, per germline. The DNA of the CDR3 is TGTGCTGCGACTGTGAACACTGAAGCTTTCTTT. Amino acid sequence: CAATVNTEAFF.

This clonotype was seen more than once but under ten times. The V call is TRBV2, the J call TRBJ1-3; D is ambiguous. This CDR3 has 16 amino acids. V lost 4 bases to trimming and J lost 0 bases, with 13 bases between them. Germline CDR1 is SNHLY and CDR2 is FYNNEI. The DNA for the CDR3 is TGTGCCAGCAGTGGCCAAGAAATACTCTCTGGAAACACCATATATTTT. Its translation is CASSGQEILSGNTIYF.

Turning to this clonotype: Given a much more abundant clone one base away, this may be a read error. V and J are TRBV27 and TRBJ1-5; 7 positions agree with TRBD1. CDR1 and CDR2 (germline): MNHEY, SMNVEV (reference sequence). This CDR3 comprises 16 residues. This chain's CDR3 is CASSPWDRYSNQSQHF. CDR3 coding DNA: TGTGCCAGCAGTCCATGGGACAGATACAGCAATCAGTCCCAGCATTTT.

The V gene is TRBV19, the J gene TRBJ2-7, with TRBD2 matching over 8 bases. Germline trimming cut 2 bases from V and 0 bases from J; bases unmatched to any gene: 3. Looked up from germline, CDR1 is LNHDA and CDR2 is SQIVND (reference sequence). The length of the CDR3 is 15 residues. CDR3 in amino acids: CASSISSGSSYEQYF. Written as DNA, the CDR3 is TGTGCCAGTAGTATATCCAGCGGGAGCTCCTACGAGCAGTACTTC.

There are many counts of this clonotype. The rearrangement links TRBV7-2 to TRBJ2-5; tentatively, D is TRBD2 (5 bases). Per the germline V gene, CDR1 is SGHTA and CDR2 is FQGNSA. The CDR3 is 16 amino acids. Trimming stripped 5 bases from V and 8 bases from J, with 24 bases between. CDR3 DNA: TGTGCCAGCAGCGTCCTGCCGACGGGAAAACGGGGAACCCAGTACTTC. Its protein is CASSVLPTGKRGTQYF.

The rearrangement links TRBV20-1 to TRBJ2-2; tentatively, D is TRBD1 or TRBD2 (5 bases each). Germline-derived CDR1 and CDR2 are DFQATT and SNEGSKA (reference sequence). V lost 1 base and J 3 bases, leaving 12 bases between the germline ends. CDR3 length: 15 residues. This chain's CDR3 is CSARVAGTYTGELFF. CDR3 in DNA: TGCAGTGCTAGAGTGGCAGGGACCTACACCGGGGAGCTGTTTTTT.

This clonotype was seen ten or more times. This sequence joins TRBV7-2 and TRBJ2-7, with TRBD2 identical over 8 bases. CDR3 length: 15 amino acids. V shed 3 bases, J shed 7 bases, and the junction held 11 bases outside the gene matches. Germline V gene data show CDR1 as SGHTA and CDR2 as FQGNSA. CDR3 sequence: CASSFSWRGAVEQYF. The CDR3, as DNA: TGTGCCAGCAGCTTTTCCTGGCGGGGGGCGGTAGAGCAGTACTTC. Using reference TRBV7-2 and TRBJ2-7 for the parts outside the CDR3, the full variable domain is GAGVSQSPSNKVTEKGKDVELRCDPISGHTALYWYRQSLGQGLEFLIYFQGNSAPDKSGLPSDRFSAERTGGSVSTLTIQRTQQEDSAVYLCASSFSWRGAVEQYFGPGTRLTVT.

This clonotype was found once. The chain employs TRBV20-1 and TRBJ2-7; 10 nucleotides align to TRBD1. The junction had 6 bases not matched to a gene; V was cut back by 5 bases and J by 5 bases. The CDR3 totals 13 residues. Germline CDR1 DFQATT, CDR2 SNEGSKA (reference sequence). This chain's CDR3 is CSAPGQGYHEQYF. The CDR3 bases are TGCAGTGCTCCGGGACAGGGGTACCACGAGCAGTACTTC.

In its sample, this clonotype was seen many times. The rearrangement joins TRBV6-1 to TRBJ1-1; the D gene is possibly TRBD1 (6 bases). Germline values: CDR1 MNHNS, CDR2 SASEGT. CDR3 size: 14 residues. Trimming shortened V by 2 bases and J by 3 bases, and 10 bases separated the two germline ends. CDR3 nucleotides: TGTGCCAGCAGTGAATCGGGGGCGCACACTGAAGCTTTCTTT. It codes for CASSESGAHTEAFF.

Concerning this clonotype itself: One end of the junction does not line up with germline, which may come from a read error. The chain carries TRBV29-1 and TRBJ2-5, with D perhaps matching TRBD1 or TRBD2 (6 bases each). The CDR3 consists of 11 residues. From germline, CDR1 is SQVTM and CDR2 ANQGSEA. The CDR3 spells CSVERGETQHF. The CDR3 region has the DNA TGCAGCGTTGAAAGGGGGGAGACCCAGCACTTC.

This clonotype was recorded many times. J is TRBJ2-7 and V is TRBV6-1; TRBD2 aligns across 7 bases. The germline V gene has CDR1 MNHNS and CDR2 SASEGT. The V gene end was trimmed by 6 bases and the J gene end by 5 bases; junction bases not matched to a gene: 7. The length of the CDR3 is 13 residues. As DNA, the CDR3 is TGTGCCAGCAGCCGGGTGGGAGGGCACGAGCAGTACTTC. As protein: CASSRVGGHEQYF.

The chain recombines TRBV5-8 with TRBJ2-6; no clear D gene. The V gene lost 5 bases and the J gene lost 0 bases, with 12 bases spanning the gap. CDR3 length: 16 amino acids. CDR1 SGHTS and CDR2 YDEGEE come from the germline V gene. The CDR3 DNA reads TGTGCCAGCAGAGACCCCGGGCACTCTGGGGCCAACGTCCTGACTTTC. Protein: CASRDPGHSGANVLTF.

This clonotype came up many times. The V call is TRBV12-3 or TRBV12-4, the J call TRBJ1-1; D call uncertain. This CDR3 contains 13 residues. V was cut by 5 bases and J by 5 bases, with 12 bases left in between. The CDR3 loop is CASSPYRDTEAFF. The CDR3 DNA reads TGTGCCAGCAGTCCCTATAGGGATACTGAAGCTTTCTTT.

This clonotype was detected a few times. The gene calls are TRBV11-2 and TRBJ2-1, with 8 bases fitting TRBD2. The CDR3 spans 18 residues. With V trimmed by 4 bases and J by 8 bases, 19 bases remained unmatched. CDR1 and CDR2 (germline): SGHAT, FQNNGV. The CDR3 reads CASSSRSPPSGSIYEQFF. The CDR3 DNA sequence: TGTGCCAGCAGCTCCCGATCCCCCCCCAGCGGGAGTATCTATGAGCAGTTCTTC.

The V gene is TRBV19, the J gene TRBJ2-7, with 9 bases that match TRBD1. The CDR3 runs to 16 residues. Germline V lookup: CDR1 LNHDA, CDR2 SQIVND (reference sequence). With 2 bases clipped from V and 4 bases from J, the junction kept 9 bases outside the gene matches. The CDR3 nucleotides read TGTGCCAGTAGTATAACCGCCGGGACAGGGCTGTACGAGCAGTACTTC. This encodes CASSITAGTGLYEQYF.

A remark on this clonotype: Given a far larger clone just one base away, this is likely a sequencing read error. The CDR3 bases are TGTGCCAGCAGCAAATCGGAGGGGAAACTGTTTTTT. Its protein is CASSKSEGKLFF. V and J are TRBV7-9 and TRBJ1-4; a weak D match, TRBD1 (5 bases). From germline, CDR1 is SEHNR and CDR2 FQNEAQ (reference sequence). The CDR3 loop spans 12 amino acids. Trimming cost V 5 bases and J 11 bases, with 12 bases left between them.

This clonotype was observed at least ten times. The V gene is TRBV12-3 or TRBV12-4, the J gene TRBJ1-5, with unresolved D. V was cut by 3 bases and J by 0 bases, with 9 bases left in between. The CDR3 runs to 15 residues. The CDR3 nucleotides read TGTGCCAGCAGTTTGGAACGGACTAGCAATCAGCCCCAGCATTTT. Its translation: CASSLERTSNQPQHF.

This rearrangement joins TRBV28 to TRBJ2-2; 9 bases line up with TRBD2. The CDR3 has 15 residues. The germline CDR1 and CDR2 sequences are MDHEN and SYDVKM. Losses at the gene ends were 11 bases for V and 1 base for J; bases not matched to a gene: 8. The CDR3 spells CAGRGGARNTGELFF. The CDR3 region has the DNA TGTGCCGGGCGGGGGGGGGCGCGGAACACCGGGGAGCTGTTTTTT.

In its sample, this clonotype was seen a few times. The chain employs TRBV19 and TRBJ2-2; TRBD2 aligns across 8 bases. Germline V gene lookup returns CDR1 LNHDA and CDR2 SQIVND (reference sequence). Trimming cost V 6 bases and J 5 bases; bases outside gene matches: 11. The CDR3 totals 16 residues. CDR3 region: CASSIPGGVGTGELFF. CDR3 in DNA: TGTGCCAGTAGCATCCCGGGAGGGGTCGGAACCGGGGAGCTGTTTTTT.

This chain uses TRBV20-1 with TRBJ1-5, with D possibly TRBD1 on 6 matching bases. V lost 1 base and J 4 bases, leaving 8 bases between the germline ends. CDR3 length: 13 amino acids. In germline, CDR1 is DFQATT, CDR2 SNEGSKA (reference sequence). CDR3 sequence: CSARATGNQPQHF. CDR3 DNA: TGCAGTGCTAGAGCCACAGGGAATCAGCCCCAGCATTTT.

The rearrangement joins TRBV20-1 to TRBJ1-2; possibly TRBD1 for D (5 bases). The germline CDR1 and CDR2 sequences are DFQATT and SNEGSKA (reference sequence). V gave up 0 bases and J gave up 0 bases, with 14 bases separating them. The CDR3 covers 16 residues. Here the CDR3 DNA reads TGCAGTGCTAGAGACAGGGACTTCCCCTCTAACTATGGCTACACCTTC. This codes for CSARDRDFPSNYGYTF.

This clonotype occurred a few times. This chain uses TRBV11-2 with TRBJ1-2; D ambiguous. The germline V and J ends were trimmed by 7 bases and 3 bases, with 6 bases remaining between them. This CDR3 spans 11 amino acids. In germline, CDR1 is SGHAT, CDR2 FQNNGV. CDR3 protein: CASTLDYGYTF. DNA for the CDR3: TGTGCCAGCACCCTCGACTATGGCTACACCTTC.

This clonotype was recorded at least ten times. The chain is built from TRBV20-1 and TRBJ1-5, with D unclear. CDR3 length equals 12 residues. The ends were cut back, 1 base at V and 7 bases at J, with 8 bases in the middle. The germline V gene encodes CDR1 DFQATT and CDR2 SNEGSKA (reference sequence). This chain's CDR3 is CSARAFQQPQHF. The CDR3 nucleotides read TGCAGTGCTAGAGCCTTTCAGCAGCCCCAGCATTTT.

This clonotype was seen repeatedly, ten times or more. In DNA form, the CDR3 reads TGTGCCAGCAGCTTAGCAATGGGGGAGCTGTTTTTT. Translating it yields CASSLAMGELFF. The chain links TRBV11-2 to TRBJ2-2; D remains unclear. Trimming removed 1 base from V and 8 bases from J, with 5 bases in between. From germline, CDR1 is SGHAT and CDR2 FQNNGV. The CDR3 has 12 amino acids.

The rearrangement uses TRBV19 and TRBJ2-1, with 9 bases identical to TRBD1. Germline CDR1 LNHDA, CDR2 SQIVND (reference sequence). The J segment lost 0 bases and the V segment lost 6 bases, leaving 3 bases of the junction unmatched. This CDR3 is 15 amino acids long. For the CDR3, the DNA is TGTGCCAGTAGGGGGACAGGGAGCTCCTACAATGAGCAGTTCTTC. This translates into CASRGTGSSYNEQFF. The entire variable domain, with the rest obtained from reference TRBV19 and TRBJ2-1, is as follows: DGGITQSPKYLFRKEGQNVTLSCEQNLNHDAMYWYRQDPGQGLRLIYYSQIVNDFQKGDIAEGYSVSREKKESFPLTVTSAQKNPTAFYLCASRGTGSSYNEQFFGPGTRLTVL.

The genes are TRBV12-3 or TRBV12-4 and TRBJ2-2, with 7 bases matching TRBD1. Trimming took 2 bases from V and 4 from J; bases not matched to a gene: 7. The CDR3 runs 16 residues. The CDR3 loop reads CASSLLAGGGTGELFF. The CDR3 DNA follows: TGTGCCAGCAGTTTATTGGCAGGGGGTGGCACCGGGGAGCTGTTTTTT.